This T cell receptor beta chain is drawn from a study of siplizumab effects on memory and regulatory T cells. Assay used: immunoSEQ multiplex PCR; TCRdb lists only in-frame clones, some missing. The sample contains about 50,000 clones, roughly 84% of which appear only once. Per the germline V gene, CDR1 is SGHDT and CDR2 is YYEEEE. The CDR3 contains 14 residues. The V gene end was trimmed by 4 bases and the J gene end by 3 bases; junction bases not matched to a gene: 4. The clonotype comes from a human donor in good health. This chain joins TRBV5-6 and TRBJ2-7, with 10 bases matching TRBD1. Sequencing was done on a sample of naive CD8+ T cells sorted from blood. The CDR3 spells CASSRDRGSYEQYF. The CDR3 region has the DNA TGTGCCAGCAGCCGGGACAGGGGAAGCTACGAGCAGTACTTC.